The 12 T cell receptor beta chains presented below share a single source sample, sequenced in a study of control samples from healthy donors and cancer patients. Clones were read by immunoSEQ multiplex PCR, and TCRdb kept only the in-frame ones, dropping some. The sample holds approximately 170,000 clones, approximately 86% seen once. Specimen: blood. These receptors were obtained from a woman aged 30 to 39 in good health.

Only one count was recorded for this clone. The same CDR3 can be traced to other DNA sequences in this sample. The rearrangement uses TRBV6-4 and TRBJ2-2; 8 bases match TRBD2. The germline V gene has CDR1 MRHNA and CDR2 SNTAGT. CDR3 length equals 15 residues. V was clipped by 11 bases and J by 1 base; unmatched bases: 9. CDR3 protein: CARAGGRRNTGELFF. CDR3 nucleotides: TGTGCCCGGGCGGGGGGAAGAAGGAACACCGGGGAGCTGTTTTTT.

The chain joins TRBV5-1 to TRBJ1-2; D uncertain. From germline, CDR1 is SGHRS and CDR2 YFSETQ. V lost 2 bases and J 8 bases, leaving 22 bases between the germline ends. The CDR3 covers 16 residues. CDR3 protein: CASSLRPRGGFEGYTF. In DNA form, the CDR3 reads TGCGCCAGCAGCTTAAGACCCCGGGGAGGCTTTGAAGGCTACACCTTC.

This clone was observed a handful of times. The V and J genes are TRBV4-1 and TRBJ2-6; 10 bases match TRBD1. Unmatched junction bases numbered 3, after V lost 4 bases and J lost 0 bases. In germline, CDR1 is MGHRA, CDR2 YSYEKL. There are 17 residues in the CDR3. The CDR3 loop is CASSPRDRGSGANVLTF. The CDR3 coding sequence is TGCGCCAGCAGCCCACGGGACAGGGGCTCTGGGGCCAACGTCCTGACTTTC.

The chain employs TRBV29-1 and TRBJ1-2; D uncertain. Germline values: CDR1 SQVTM, CDR2 ANQGSEA. This CDR3 is 12 amino acids long. Trimming shortened V by 2 bases and J by 3 bases, and 7 bases separated the two germline ends. As DNA, the CDR3 is TGCAGCGTTGAAACAACAGACTATGGCTACACCTTC. Protein: CSVETTDYGYTF.

The CDR3 loop is CASNLHGNNQPQHF. The CDR3 DNA reads TGTGCCAGCAACCTTCACGGGAACAATCAGCCCCAGCATTTT. V gene TRBV6-5 combines with J gene TRBJ1-5; D not resolved. CDR1 is MNHEY, CDR2 SVGAGI, per germline. The CDR3 loop spans 14 amino acids. The V end lost 7 bases, the J end lost 3 bases, and 13 bases lay between the germline ends.

The V gene is TRBV28, the J gene TRBJ2-1; 11 nucleotides match TRBD1. CDR1 is MDHEN and CDR2 is SYDVKM in the germline V gene. V lost 3 bases, J lost 2 bases, and 3 bases stayed unmatched. The CDR3 consists of 16 residues. The CDR3 sequence: CASSFGTGGTYNEQFF. CDR3 DNA sequence: TGTGCCAGCAGTTTTGGGACAGGGGGGACCTACAATGAGCAGTTCTTC. The variable domain in full, with the rest retrieved from reference TRBV28 and TRBJ2-1, is DVKVTQSSRYLVKRTGEKVFLECVQDMDHENMFWYRQDPGLGLRLIYFSYDVKMKEKGDIPEGYSVSREKKERFSLILESASTNQTSMYLCASSFGTGGTYNEQFFGPGTRLTVL.

The V and J genes are TRBV6-6 and TRBJ2-3; TRBD1 agrees at 8 bases. CDR3 size: 16 residues. V lost 8 bases, J lost 0 bases, and 10 bases stayed unmatched. Germline CDR1 and CDR2: MNHNY and SVGAGI (reference sequence). CDR3 in amino acids: CASASDRGLSTDTQYF. DNA of the CDR3: TGTGCCAGCGCCTCAGACAGGGGCCTTAGCACAGATACGCAGTATTTT.

The chain carries TRBV24-1 and TRBJ2-1, with a weak D call TRBD2 (7 bases). Trimming cost V 9 bases and J 10 bases, with 18 bases left between them. CDR3 length equals 13 residues. Germline CDR1 reads KGHDR; CDR2 reads SFDVKD. CDR3 protein: CATRPSGGHEQFF. CDR3 DNA sequence: TGTGCCACCCGCCCTTCCGGGGGGCACGAGCAGTTCTTC.

The chain has TRBV6-6 and TRBJ2-3, with 11 bases lining up with TRBD1. CDR3 size: 12 residues. CDR1 is MNHNY, CDR2 SVGAGI, per germline (reference sequence). V dropped 6 bases and J dropped 13; count of bases not matched to a gene: 6. Here the CDR3 reads CASRLRTGGKYF. Written as DNA, the CDR3 is TGTGCCAGCAGACTACGGACAGGGGGCAAGTATTTT.

The V and J genes are TRBV4-1 and TRBJ1-1; 7 positions agree with TRBD1. V shed 4 bases and J 1 base; nucleotides not matched to a gene: 6. The CDR3 is made up of 15 amino acids. Germline loops: CDR1 MGHRA, CDR2 YSYEKL. CDR3 nucleotides: TGCGCCAGCAGCCGATCGACAGGGTCGAACACTGAAGCTTTCTTT. It translates to CASSRSTGSNTEAFF.

The chain links TRBV11-2 to TRBJ2-1; D gene ambiguous. The CDR3 has 13 residues. V lost 5 bases and J 8 bases, leaving 13 bases between the germline ends. Germline lookup yields CDR1 SGHAT and CDR2 FQNNGV. Written as DNA, the CDR3 is TGTGCCAGCAGCCACCCCAAGCGTGATGAGCAGTTCTTC. Translated, it gives CASSHPKRDEQFF.

CDR3 DNA sequence: TGCGCCAGCAGCCGGGAGGGCCAATCCTACGAGCAGTACTTC. Amino acids: CASSREGQSYEQYF. The chain is built from TRBV5-1 and TRBJ2-7; 8 positions agree with TRBD2. The CDR3 consists of 14 residues. Looked up from germline, CDR1 is SGHRS and CDR2 is YFSETQ. Germline trimming cut 4 bases from V and 1 base from J; bases unmatched to any gene: 4.